This record covers a single T cell receptor (beta chain). Its antigen remains unidentified. This entry is derived from a study of cytomegalovirus exposure and HLA in healthy donors. The study ran its PCR with 60 Vbeta and 13 Jbeta primers. Libraries were prepared by immunoSEQ multiplex PCR; TCRdb keeps only in-frame clonotypes and omits some of them. The sample includes approximately 180,000 clones, around four fifths of them seen just once. Germline-derived CDR1 and CDR2 are SGHAT and FQDESV (reference sequence). V trimming: 4 bases; J trimming: 8 bases; junction bases outside the gene matches: 17. The CDR3 runs to 17 residues. Study results and limitations: The study dropped some indistinguishable V segments, TRBV6-2 and TRBV6-3 among them. The classifier, whose performance was assessed in both the original and validation cohorts, reportedly diagnosed cytomegalovirus status with high specificity and sensitivity. What TCR beta sequences reportedly achieved was accurate prediction of HLA-A and HLA-B alleles in most subjects.

The material sequenced was PBMCs. J is TRBJ2-1 and V is TRBV11-1; 7 bases map to TRBD1. The clonotype comes from a middle-aged woman in good health and CMV-seronegative. The CDR3 DNA follows: TGTGCCAGCAGCTCTCGACCAGGGGGTTACAAGGGCGATGAGCAGTTCTTC. It is translated as CASSSRPGGYKGDEQFF.